Presented here are 10 T cell receptor beta chains from one specimen sequenced in a study of blood T cell repertoires in COVID-19 (dated by TCRdb to the early 2020s). Library preparation was by the immunoSEQ multiplex PCR assay. Imported from immuneACCESS, the table was reduced by TCRdb to in-frame sequences with V and J called. These copies leave out some clones; in studies compared against another copy, an unresolved V gene accounts for under half, and the cause of the remainder is not known. In all, the sample holds fewer than 250,000 clones, and roughly 80% of those were seen once. The ten top clones hold approximately 3% of the sample. The sequenced sample consisted of PBMCs or T cells enriched from blood (not recorded which). The receptors come from a woman in her thirties who had recovered from COVID-19.

The chain links TRBV20-1 to TRBJ2-3; 9 positions match TRBD1. The ends lost 3 bases at V and 4 bases at J; junction bases unmatched: 5. Germline assignment: CDR1 DFQATT and CDR2 SNEGSKA (reference sequence). The CDR3 runs to 14 residues. CDR3 sequence: CSASHRQGADTQYF. The DNA of the CDR3 is TGCAGTGCTAGTCATCGACAGGGGGCAGATACGCAGTATTTT.

Only a few counts were recorded for this clone. The chain couples TRBV2 to TRBJ1-2, with D hard to call. V lost 6 bases and J 8 bases, leaving 19 bases between the germline ends. Germline loops: CDR1 SNHLY, CDR2 FYNNEI. The CDR3 is made up of 14 amino acids. CDR3 sequence reads: CASRYGSATGGYTF. CDR3 nucleotide sequence: TGTGCCAGCAGGTACGGGAGCGCAACTGGGGGCTACACCTTC.

The gene calls are TRBV7-2 and TRBJ1-6, with no clear D. The germline V gene encodes CDR1 SGHTA and CDR2 FQGNSA. The V end was cut by 5 bases, the J end by 3 bases, with 17 bases between. The CDR3 has 17 amino acids. The CDR3 sequence is CASSKKNEGNYNSPLHF. CDR3 in DNA: TGTGCCAGCAGCAAGAAGAACGAGGGAAACTATAATTCACCCCTCCACTTT.

The gene calls are TRBV4-2 and TRBJ2-3, with TRBD2 identical over 7 bases. The V segment lost 1 base and the J segment 3 bases; nucleotides outside the gene matches: 7. Germline V CDR1 and CDR2: LGHNA, YNFKEQ. This CDR3 comprises 16 residues. For the CDR3, the DNA is TGTGCCAGCAGCCAAGGGACAAGCGGGGTAACAGATACGCAGTATTTT. Its translation: CASSQGTSGVTDTQYF.

The chain combines TRBV4-2 with TRBJ2-7, with a tentative D call TRBD2 (5 bases). The V end lost 1 base, the J end lost 0 bases, and 10 bases lay between the germline ends. The length of the CDR3 is 15 residues. Germline loops: CDR1 LGHNA, CDR2 YNFKEQ. CDR3 sequence (DNA): TGTGCCAGCAGCCAAGTAGGTGGGAGCTCCTACGAGCAGTACTTC. Translating it yields CASSQVGGSSYEQYF.

Concerning this clone: Distinct nucleotide sequences in the sample also encode this CDR3. The chain uses TRBV7-2 and TRBJ1-5, with TRBD1 as a possible D gene (6 bases). CDR3 length equals 14 residues. The V gene's germline CDR1 is SGHTA and CDR2 FQGNSA. Trimming took off 5 bases at V and 0 bases at J, with 8 bases between the two ends. CDR3 nucleotides: TGTGCCAGCAGCCTGGACAGTAGCAATCAGCCCCAGCATTTT. This translates into CASSLDSSNQPQHF.

The genes are TRBV28 and TRBJ1-2; D is uncertain. Germline CDR1 and CDR2: MDHEN and SYDVKM. The ends were cut back, 2 bases at V and 7 bases at J, with 8 bases in the middle. CDR3 size: 12 residues. The CDR3 bases are TGTGCCAGCAGTTTAGAGGAACCTGGCTACACCTTC. This translates into CASSLEEPGYTF.

The chain recombines TRBV24-1 with TRBJ2-1, with a weak D call TRBD1 (6 bases). The germline gives CDR1 KGHDR, CDR2 SFDVKD. Deletions cut 7 bases from V and 8 bases from J, with 23 bases between. CDR3 length: 16 residues. As DNA, the CDR3 is TGTGCCACCAGCGACCGGGACAAGGGGCTCATCGATGAGCAGTTCTTC. Protein sequence: CATSDRDKGLIDEQFF.

This clone was detected only a few times. The chain joins TRBV4-2 to TRBJ2-1, with D maybe TRBD1 (6 bases). The CDR3 has 18 residues. Looked up from germline, CDR1 is LGHNA and CDR2 is YNFKEQ. V gave up 0 bases and J gave up 2 bases, with 17 bases separating them. The CDR3 sequence is CASSQDLRGQLAYNEQFF. Here the CDR3 DNA reads TGTGCCAGCAGCCAAGATCTAAGGGGACAATTGGCCTACAATGAGCAGTTCTTC.

J is TRBJ1-4 and V is TRBV28; the D gene is possibly TRBD1 (5 bases). Between the trimmed V and J ends, which lost 4 bases and 0 bases, there was a span of 9 bases. Germline CDR1 is MDHEN and CDR2 is SYDVKM. The CDR3 extends over 15 amino acids. The CDR3 DNA is TGTGCCAGCAGTTCACAGGTTTCAACTAATGAAAAACTGTTTTTT. This codes for CASSSQVSTNEKLFF.